The following is a T cell receptor (beta chain) sequence with its context. This CDR3 has 15 amino acids. V lost 4 bases to trimming and J lost 6 bases; unmatched junction nucleotides: 3. CDR1 SGHTA and CDR2 FQGTGA come from the germline V gene. The sample belongs to a study of T cell responses to AZD1222 COVID-19 vaccine. Method: immunoSEQ multiplex PCR; TCRdb's copy keeps in-frame clones and lacks some. The repertoire holds about 120,000 clones, with roughly 90% as singletons. The chain uses TRBV7-3 and TRBJ2-2; 12 nucleotides match TRBD2. The starting material was peripheral blood, obtained on day 0 of AZD1222 vaccination. The TCR comes from an adult in good health. CDR3: CASSSTSGGAGELFF. The CDR3 nucleotides are TGTGCCAGCAGCTCGACTAGCGGGGGTGCCGGGGAGCTGTTTTTT.